What follows are 10 T cell receptor beta chains derived from one specimen sequenced in a study of cytomegalovirus exposure and HLA in healthy donors. The PCR contained 60 Vbeta and 13 Jbeta primers. Only in-frame clones appear in the TCRdb table, and some are missing; sequencing was by immunoSEQ multiplex PCR. The data show about 76,000 clones, just over 70% seen once. Sequencing was performed on PBMCs. These receptors all come from a man aged 55 to 70 in good health and CMV-seropositive.

This chain joins TRBV30 and TRBJ2-5, with D hard to call. The germline V and J ends were trimmed by 2 bases and 2 bases, with 3 bases remaining between them. The CDR3 is 11 residues long. Looked up from germline, CDR1 is GTSNPN and CDR2 is SVGIG (reference sequence). The CDR3 sequence: CAWSIQETQYF. The CDR3 DNA follows: TGTGCCTGGAGTATACAAGAGACCCAGTACTTC.

V is TRBV2 and J is TRBJ1-2; D remains unclear. Per germline, CDR1 SNHLY and CDR2 FYNNEI. The CDR3 is 15 residues long. Trimming removed 1 base from V and 4 bases from J, with 13 bases in between. The CDR3 DNA follows: TGTGCCAGCAGTGAAGGAAACAGCTTTCTCTATGGCTACACCTTC. The encoded protein is CASSEGNSFLYGYTF.

The chain links TRBV7-8 to TRBJ2-7; a weak D match, TRBD1 (6 bases). The CDR3 is 14 residues long. The V gene lost 4 bases and the J gene lost 6 bases, with 16 bases spanning the gap. Germline V lookup: CDR1 SGHVS, CDR2 FQNEAQ. The CDR3 DNA sequence: TGTGCCAGCAGCTCCTGGGCAGGGGTTGGCGAGCAGTACTTC. It is translated as CASSSWAGVGEQYF.

This chain joins TRBV5-4 and TRBJ2-3; no definite D call. There are 15 residues in the CDR3. Trimming took off 6 bases at V and 0 bases at J, with 14 bases between the two ends. From germline, CDR1 is SGHNT and CDR2 YYREEE (reference sequence). CDR3 sequence: CASNFFGQSTDTQYF. For the CDR3, the DNA is TGTGCCAGCAATTTCTTTGGGCAGAGCACAGATACGCAGTATTTT.

The chain employs TRBV27 and TRBJ1-2; D unclear. The V gene's germline CDR1 is MNHEY and CDR2 SMNVEV (reference sequence). CDR3 length: 14 residues. Deletions cut 4 bases from V and 5 bases from J, with 14 bases between. DNA of the CDR3: TGTGCCAGCAGTTATGGGCACAGTCGTTATGGCTACACCTTC. Amino acid sequence: CASSYGHSRYGYTF.

The V and J genes are TRBV5-4 and TRBJ2-3; TRBD1 matches 9 bases. V was pared by 4 bases and J by 6 bases, with 9 bases of the junction left unmatched. This CDR3 is 15 amino acids long. From germline, CDR1 is SGHNT and CDR2 YYREEE (reference sequence). The CDR3 region is CASSQGTGLGDTQYF. Written as DNA, the CDR3 is TGTGCCAGCAGCCAAGGGACAGGGCTCGGGGATACGCAGTATTTT.

This clone has a handful of counts. This chain connects TRBV27 to TRBJ1-2; D is uncertain. Trimming shortened V by 2 bases and J by 3 bases, and 7 bases separated the two germline ends. Germline assignment: CDR1 MNHEY and CDR2 SMNVEV (reference sequence). CDR3 length: 13 residues. Here the CDR3 DNA reads TGTGCCAGCAGTTTAGGAGGGTACTATGGCTACACCTTC. Its translation: CASSLGGYYGYTF.

This clone was seen just once. The CDR3 nucleotides read TGTGCCAGCAGCTTAGGACAGACCCGAGACTCCTACGAGCAGTACTTC. This translates into CASSLGQTRDSYEQYF. The chain employs TRBV7-2 and TRBJ2-7; D possibly corresponds to TRBD1 (5 bases). CDR3 length: 16 residues. The V and J ends lost 1 base and 0 bases respectively, with 13 bases between them. The V gene's germline CDR1 is SGHTA and CDR2 FQGNSA.

This chain uses TRBV11-2 with TRBJ1-2; D gene ambiguous. The CDR3 contains 13 residues. Germline CDR1 is SGHAT and CDR2 is FQNNGV. Between the trimmed V and J ends, which lost 0 bases and 7 bases, there was a span of 9 bases. The CDR3 sequence: CASSLDLESGYTF. The CDR3 region has the DNA TGTGCCAGCAGCTTAGATCTCGAGAGTGGCTACACCTTC.

J is TRBJ2-7 and V is TRBV6-1; D is unclear. This CDR3 region has 13 residues. V lost 4 bases, J lost 0 bases, and 7 bases lay in between. Germline CDR1 is MNHNS and CDR2 is SASEGT. The CDR3 sequence: CASSARVSYEQYF. In DNA, the CDR3 is TGTGCCAGCAGTGCCCGCGTCTCCTACGAGCAGTACTTC.